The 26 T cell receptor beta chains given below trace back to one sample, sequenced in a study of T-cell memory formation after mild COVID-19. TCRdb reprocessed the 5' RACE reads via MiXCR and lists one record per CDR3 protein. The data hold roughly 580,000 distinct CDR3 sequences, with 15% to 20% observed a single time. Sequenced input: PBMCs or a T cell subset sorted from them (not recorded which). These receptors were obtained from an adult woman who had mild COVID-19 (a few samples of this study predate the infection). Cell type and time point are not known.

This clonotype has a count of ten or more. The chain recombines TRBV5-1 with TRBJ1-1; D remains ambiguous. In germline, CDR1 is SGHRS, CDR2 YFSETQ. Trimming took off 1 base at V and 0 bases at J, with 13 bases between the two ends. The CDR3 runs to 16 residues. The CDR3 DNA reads TGCGCCAGCAGCTTGCTGGGAAGCGACATGAACACTGAAGCTTTCTTT. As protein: CASSLLGSDMNTEAFF.

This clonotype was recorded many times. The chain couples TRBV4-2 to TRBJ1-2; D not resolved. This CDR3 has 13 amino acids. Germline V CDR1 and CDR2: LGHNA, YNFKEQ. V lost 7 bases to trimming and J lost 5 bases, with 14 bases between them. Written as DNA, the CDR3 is TGTGCCAGCAACCCAAGCGGAGGGTATGGCTACACCTTC. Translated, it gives CASNPSGGYGYTF.

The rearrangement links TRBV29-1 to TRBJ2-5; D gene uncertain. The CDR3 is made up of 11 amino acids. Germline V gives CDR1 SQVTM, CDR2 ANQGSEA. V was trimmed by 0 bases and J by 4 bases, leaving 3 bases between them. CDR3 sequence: CSVEDLETQYF. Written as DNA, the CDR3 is TGCAGCGTTGAAGATCTAGAGACCCAGTACTTC. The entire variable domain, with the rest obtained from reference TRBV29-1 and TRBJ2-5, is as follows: SAVISQKPSRDICQRGTSLTIQCQVDSQVTMMFWYRQQPGQSLTLIATANQGSEATYESGFVIDKFPISRPNLTFSTLTVSNMSPEDSSIYLCSVEDLETQYFGPGTRLLVL.

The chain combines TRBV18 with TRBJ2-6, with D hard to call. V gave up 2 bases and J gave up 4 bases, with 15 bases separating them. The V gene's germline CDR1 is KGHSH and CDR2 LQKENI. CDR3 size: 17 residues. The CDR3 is CASSPEELYTGANVLTF. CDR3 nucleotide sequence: TGTGCCAGCTCACCAGAGGAGCTCTATACCGGGGCCAACGTCCTGACTTTC.

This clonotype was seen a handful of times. The CDR3 reads CASSFWTLEGAVQYF. The CDR3 DNA follows: TGTGCCAGCAGCTTCTGGACCTTAGAGGGGGCCGTGCAGTACTTC. The chain combines TRBV7-3 with TRBJ2-7; 7 nucleotides align to TRBD1. In germline, CDR1 is SGHTA, CDR2 FQGTGA. V trimming: 3 bases; J trimming: 9 bases; junction bases outside the gene matches: 14. CDR3 length: 15 amino acids.

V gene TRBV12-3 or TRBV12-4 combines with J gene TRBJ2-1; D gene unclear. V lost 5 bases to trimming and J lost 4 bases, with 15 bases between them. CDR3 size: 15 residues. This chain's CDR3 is CASSGSDGVYNEQFF. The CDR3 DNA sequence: TGTGCCAGCAGTGGGTCAGATGGGGTATACAATGAGCAGTTCTTC.

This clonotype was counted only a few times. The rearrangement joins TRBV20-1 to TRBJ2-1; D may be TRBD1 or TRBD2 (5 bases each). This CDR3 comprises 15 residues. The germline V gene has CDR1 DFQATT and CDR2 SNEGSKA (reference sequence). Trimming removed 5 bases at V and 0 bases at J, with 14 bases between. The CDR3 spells CSAEIWGSSYNEQFF. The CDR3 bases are TGCAGTGCTGAGATATGGGGGAGCTCCTACAATGAGCAGTTCTTC.

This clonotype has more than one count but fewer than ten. The CDR3 region is CASSSPLGPFYEQYF. The CDR3 nucleotides read TGTGCCAGCAGCTCCCCCTTGGGACCCTTCTACGAGCAGTACTTC. The chain recombines TRBV7-9 with TRBJ2-7, with D perhaps given as TRBD1 or TRBD2 (5 bases each). The length of the CDR3 is 15 residues. Germline-derived CDR1 and CDR2 are SEHNR and FQNEAQ (reference sequence). The germline V and J ends were trimmed by 4 bases and 3 bases, with 16 bases remaining between them.

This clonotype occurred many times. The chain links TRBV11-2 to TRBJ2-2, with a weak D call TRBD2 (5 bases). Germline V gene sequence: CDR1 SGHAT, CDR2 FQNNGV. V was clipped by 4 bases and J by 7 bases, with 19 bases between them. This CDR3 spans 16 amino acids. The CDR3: CASSSHRGPRGGELFF. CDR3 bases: TGTGCCAGCAGCTCCCATAGAGGACCTCGGGGCGGGGAGCTGTTTTTT.

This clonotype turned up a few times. The CDR3 DNA reads as TGTGCCAGCAGCTTAGCTCGGATTATTGAACTCCAAGAGACCCAGTACTTC. It is translated as CASSLARIIELQETQYF. The chain couples TRBV7-8 to TRBJ2-5, with D hard to call. The CDR3 is 17 amino acids. From germline, CDR1 is SGHVS and CDR2 FQNEAQ. The V end was cut by 0 bases, the J end by 1 base, with 15 bases between.

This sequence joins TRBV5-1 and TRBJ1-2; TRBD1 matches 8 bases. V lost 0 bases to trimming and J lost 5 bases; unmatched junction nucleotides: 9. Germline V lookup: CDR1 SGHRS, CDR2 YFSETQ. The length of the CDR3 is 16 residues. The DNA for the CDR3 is TGCGCCAGCAGCTTGGAGGGACAGGCAAAGTGGTATGGCTACACCTTC. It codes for CASSLEGQAKWYGYTF.

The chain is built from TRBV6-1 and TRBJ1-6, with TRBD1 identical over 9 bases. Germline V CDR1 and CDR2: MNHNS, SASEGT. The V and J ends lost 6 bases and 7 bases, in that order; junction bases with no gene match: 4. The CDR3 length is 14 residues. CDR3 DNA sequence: TGTGCCAGCAGGGGACAGGGTGTGAATTCACCCCTCCACTTT. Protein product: CASRGQGVNSPLHF.

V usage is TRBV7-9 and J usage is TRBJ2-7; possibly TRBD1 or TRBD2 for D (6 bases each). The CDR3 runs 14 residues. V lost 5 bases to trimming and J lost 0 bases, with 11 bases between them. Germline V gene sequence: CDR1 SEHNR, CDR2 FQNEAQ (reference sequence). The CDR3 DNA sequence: TGTGCCAGCAGCAAGAGGGGGGCCTCCTACGAGCAGTACTTC. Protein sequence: CASSKRGASYEQYF.

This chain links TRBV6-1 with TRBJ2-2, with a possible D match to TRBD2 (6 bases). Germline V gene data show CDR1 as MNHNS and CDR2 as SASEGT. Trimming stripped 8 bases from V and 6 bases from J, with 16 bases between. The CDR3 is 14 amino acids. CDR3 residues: CASSRGFQPGELFF. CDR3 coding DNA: TGTGCCAGCTCTCGGGGGTTTCAACCCGGGGAGCTGTTTTTT.

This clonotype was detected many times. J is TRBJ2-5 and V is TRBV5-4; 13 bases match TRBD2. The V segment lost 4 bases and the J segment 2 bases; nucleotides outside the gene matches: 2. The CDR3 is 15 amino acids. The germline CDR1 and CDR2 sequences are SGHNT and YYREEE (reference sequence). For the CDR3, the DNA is TGTGCCAGCAGCCGGGGACTAGCGGGGCAAGAGACCCAGTACTTC. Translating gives CASSRGLAGQETQYF. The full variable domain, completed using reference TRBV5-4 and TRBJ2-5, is ETGVTQSPTHLIKTRGQQVTLRCSSQSGHNTVSWYQQALGQGPQFIFQYYREEENGRGNFPPRFSGLQFPNYSSELNVNALELDDSALYLCASSRGLAGQETQYFGPGTRLLVL.

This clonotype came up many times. The CDR3 region has the DNA TGTGCCAGCAGCATAAGGGGGGCCAATGAGCAGTTCTTC. Amino acid sequence: CASSIRGANEQFF. The rearrangement links TRBV7-2 to TRBJ2-1; either TRBD1 or TRBD2 may supply D (6 bases each). The CDR3 is 13 amino acids. The ends were cut back, 5 bases at V and 6 bases at J, with 11 bases in the middle. Germline CDR1 SGHTA, CDR2 FQGNSA.

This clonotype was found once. The CDR3 reads CASSSTREVWNEQFF. The CDR3 DNA follows: TGCGCCAGCAGCAGCACCAGGGAGGTTTGGAATGAGCAGTTCTTC. This chain uses TRBV5-1 with TRBJ2-1; D may be TRBD2 (6 bases). The CDR3 consists of 15 residues. Germline V lookup: CDR1 SGHRS, CDR2 YFSETQ. Trimming removed 4 bases from V and 7 bases from J, with 18 bases in between.

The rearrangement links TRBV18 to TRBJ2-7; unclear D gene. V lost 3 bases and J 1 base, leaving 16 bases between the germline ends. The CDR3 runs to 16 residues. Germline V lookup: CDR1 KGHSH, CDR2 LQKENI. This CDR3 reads CASSPSGGPGSYEQYF. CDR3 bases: TGTGCCAGCTCACCCTCCGGCGGACCTGGATCCTACGAGCAGTACTTC.

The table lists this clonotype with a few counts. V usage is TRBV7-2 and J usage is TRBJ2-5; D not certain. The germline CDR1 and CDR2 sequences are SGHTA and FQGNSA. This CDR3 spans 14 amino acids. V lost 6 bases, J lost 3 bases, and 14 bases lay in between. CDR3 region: CASSRNSVEETQYF. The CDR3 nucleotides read TGTGCCAGCAGTCGAAATAGTGTTGAAGAGACCCAGTACTTC.

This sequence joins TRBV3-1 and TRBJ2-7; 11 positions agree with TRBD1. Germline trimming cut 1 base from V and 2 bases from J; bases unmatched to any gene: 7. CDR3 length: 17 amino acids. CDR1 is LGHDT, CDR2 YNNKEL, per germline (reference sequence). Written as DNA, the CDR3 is TGTGCCAGCAGCCAAGGCTTAATGGGACAGGGGGCCTACGAGCAGTACTTC. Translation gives CASSQGLMGQGAYEQYF.

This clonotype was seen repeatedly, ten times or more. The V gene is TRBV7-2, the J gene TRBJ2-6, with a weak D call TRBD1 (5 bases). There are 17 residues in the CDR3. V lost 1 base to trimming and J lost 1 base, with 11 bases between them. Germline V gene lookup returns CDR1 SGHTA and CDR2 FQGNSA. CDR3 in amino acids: CASSLGWQGSGANVLTF. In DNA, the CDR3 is TGTGCCAGCAGCTTAGGGTGGCAGGGATCTGGGGCCAACGTCCTGACTTTC.

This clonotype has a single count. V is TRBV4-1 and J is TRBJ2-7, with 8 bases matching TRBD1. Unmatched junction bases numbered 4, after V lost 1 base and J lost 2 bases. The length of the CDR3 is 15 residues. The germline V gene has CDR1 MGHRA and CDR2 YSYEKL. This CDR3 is CASSQGRQGTYEQYF. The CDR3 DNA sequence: TGCGCCAGCAGCCAAGGTCGACAGGGGACCTACGAGCAGTACTTC.

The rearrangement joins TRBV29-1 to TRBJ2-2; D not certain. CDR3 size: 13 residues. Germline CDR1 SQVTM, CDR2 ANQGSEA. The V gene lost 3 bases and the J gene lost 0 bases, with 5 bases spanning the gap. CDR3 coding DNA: TGCAGCGTTGACGTCGCGAACACCGGGGAGCTGTTTTTT. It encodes CSVDVANTGELFF.

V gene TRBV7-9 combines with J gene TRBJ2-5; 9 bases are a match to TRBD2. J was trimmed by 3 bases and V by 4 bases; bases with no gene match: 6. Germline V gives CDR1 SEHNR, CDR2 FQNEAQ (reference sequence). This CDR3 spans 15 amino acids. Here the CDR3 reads CASSYSGSREETQYF. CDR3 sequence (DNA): TGTGCCAGCAGCTATAGCGGGAGTAGGGAAGAGACCCAGTACTTC.

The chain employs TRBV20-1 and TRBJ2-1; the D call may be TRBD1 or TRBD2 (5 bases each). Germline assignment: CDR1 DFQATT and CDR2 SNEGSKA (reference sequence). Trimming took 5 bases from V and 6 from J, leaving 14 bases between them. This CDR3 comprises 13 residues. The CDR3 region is CSALGTFGNEQFF. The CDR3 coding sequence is TGCAGTGCTCTGGGGACCTTCGGCAATGAGCAGTTCTTC.

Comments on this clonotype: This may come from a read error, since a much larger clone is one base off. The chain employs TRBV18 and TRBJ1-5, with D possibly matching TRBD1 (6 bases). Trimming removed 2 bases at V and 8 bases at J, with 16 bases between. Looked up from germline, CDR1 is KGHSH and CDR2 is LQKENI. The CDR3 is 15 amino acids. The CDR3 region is CASSPGGGNYKPQHF. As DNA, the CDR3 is TGTGCCAGCTCACCAGGGGGGGGCAACTATAAGCCCCAGCATTTT.